This passage covers 30 T cell receptor beta chains from one sample sequenced in a study of blood T cells in healthy people across ages. A second PCR, run for roughly 7 to 11 cycles, used a sample-barcoded 5' primer plus a J-beta primer mix. Each CDR3 protein gets one entry after TCRdb re-called the 5' RACE reads with MiXCR. The sample has about 680,000 distinct CDR3 sequences; roughly 50% are singletons. Sequenced sample: blood. All receptors come from a woman between 55 and 75 years old in good health.

This chain connects TRBV6-5 to TRBJ2-5; D is perhaps TRBD1 (5 bases). Germline-derived CDR1 and CDR2 are MNHEY and SVGAGI. The CDR3 has 12 residues. Trimming pared 0 bases from V and 11 bases from J, leaving 10 bases between. The chain's CDR3 is CASSYSGPEQYF. The DNA for the CDR3 is TGTGCCAGCAGTTACTCGGGGCCTGAGCAGTACTTC.

The chain uses TRBV7-2 and TRBJ2-1; TRBD1 might be the D (7 bases). The CDR3 covers 16 residues. Germline V gene data show CDR1 as SGHTA and CDR2 as FQGNSA. V gave up 5 bases and J gave up 2 bases, with 16 bases separating them. The CDR3 bases are TGTGCCAGCAGCACAGGGGCTAGGGGGGCCTACAATGAGCAGTTCTTC. Protein product: CASSTGARGAYNEQFF.

This clonotype was counted a single time. The gene calls are TRBV6-5 and TRBJ2-7; D unresolved. Germline CDR1 reads MNHEY; CDR2 reads SVGAGI. The CDR3 runs 13 residues. V shed 6 bases and J shed 2 bases, with 11 bases lying between them. The CDR3 DNA reads TGTGCCAGCAGAACGGACGGTGCCTACGAGCAGTACTTC. Translation gives CASRTDGAYEQYF.

This sequence joins TRBV7-2 and TRBJ1-2, with D perhaps TRBD1 (6 bases). Looked up from germline, CDR1 is SGHTA and CDR2 is FQGNSA. The CDR3 length is 15 residues. The V end was cut by 1 base, the J end by 2 bases, with 11 bases between. CDR3 DNA: TGTGCCAGCAGCTTAGTTTCAGGGGAAAACTATGGCTACACCTTC. Amino acids: CASSLVSGENYGYTF.

This clonotype was detected many times. The rearrangement joins TRBV2 to TRBJ2-7; maybe TRBD1 (6 bases). The CDR3 contains 13 residues. CDR1 and CDR2 from the germline V gene are SNHLY and FYNNEI. Trimming removed 4 bases from V and 2 bases from J, with 9 bases in between. The CDR3 region is CASSGDTTYEQYF. The DNA of the CDR3 is TGTGCCAGCAGTGGGGACACAACCTACGAGCAGTACTTC.

This chain links TRBV6-1 with TRBJ2-1; 12 bases line up with TRBD2. CDR1 is MNHNS and CDR2 is SASEGT in the germline V gene. The ends lost 4 bases at V and 0 bases at J; junction bases unmatched: 1. The CDR3 is made up of 16 amino acids. CDR3 sequence reads: CASSGTSGTSYNEQFF. In DNA form, the CDR3 reads TGTGCCAGCAGTGGGACTAGCGGGACCTCCTACAATGAGCAGTTCTTC.

This clonotype has only one observation. The V gene is TRBV28, the J gene TRBJ2-7; tentatively, D is TRBD1 or TRBD2 (5 bases each). Gene TRBJ2-5 matches the end of the DNA better, so the J call may be wrong. The CDR3 is 20 residues long. In germline, CDR1 is MDHEN, CDR2 SYDVKM. The CDR3 nucleotides are TGTGCCAGCAGTTTAATTCGGTTCCTGACCTGGGGACGGGTCCAAGAGACCCAGTACTTC. It yields the protein CASSLIRFLTWGRVQETQYF.

This chain links TRBV6-6 with TRBJ1-6; tentatively, D is TRBD1 (5 bases). Per the germline V gene, CDR1 is MNHNY and CDR2 is SVGAGI (reference sequence). The CDR3 loop spans 13 amino acids. Trimming took 8 bases from V and 14 from J, leaving 19 bases between them. CDR3 protein: CASEGTEVMALHF. The CDR3 nucleotides are TGTGCCAGCGAAGGGACGGAGGTCATGGCCCTCCACTTT.

This clonotype was found many times. V gene TRBV11-2 combines with J gene TRBJ2-3, with 15 bases fitting TRBD2. The junction had 5 bases not matched to a gene; V was cut back by 5 bases and J by 2 bases. The CDR3 runs 17 residues. The germline gives CDR1 SGHAT, CDR2 FQNNGV. This chain's CDR3 is CASSTGTSGGYTDTQYF. Written as DNA, the CDR3 is TGTGCCAGCAGCACCGGGACTAGCGGGGGGTACACAGATACGCAGTATTTT.

The chain links TRBV12-3 or TRBV12-4 to TRBJ2-7; D unclear. The V end lost 2 bases, the J end lost 1 base, and 9 bases lay between the germline ends. The CDR3 runs 14 residues. The CDR3 loop is CASSLLTNSYEQYF. DNA of the CDR3: TGTGCCAGCAGTTTACTCACCAATTCCTACGAGCAGTACTTC.

This chain's CDR3 is CSASPIAGRLYSYNEQFF. The CDR3 DNA is TGCAGTGCTAGTCCCATAGCGGGCAGACTATATTCCTACAATGAGCAGTTCTTC. The J gene is TRBJ2-1, the V gene TRBV20-1, with TRBD2 identical over 7 bases. The V gene's germline CDR1 is DFQATT and CDR2 SNEGSKA (reference sequence). V dropped 3 bases and J dropped 1; count of bases not matched to a gene: 15. This CDR3 comprises 18 residues.

This chain connects TRBV5-5 to TRBJ2-5, with D perhaps being TRBD1 or TRBD2 (5 bases each). Trimming stripped 4 bases from V and 5 bases from J, with 12 bases between. This CDR3 region has 13 residues. Germline V gene sequence: CDR1 SGHKS, CDR2 YYEKEE (reference sequence). CDR3 residues: CASSRSWGETQYF. CDR3 DNA: TGTGCCAGCAGCCGAAGCTGGGGGGAGACCCAGTACTTC.

The chain has TRBV29-1 and TRBJ1-2, with D unclear. The germline V gene has CDR1 SQVTM and CDR2 ANQGSEA. V was clipped by 3 bases and J by 3 bases, with 5 bases between them. The length of the CDR3 is 11 residues. The CDR3 loop reads CSVDPDYGYTF. CDR3 in DNA: TGCAGCGTTGATCCAGACTATGGCTACACCTTC.

CDR3 coding DNA: TGCAGCGTTGTCGCGGGACAGGGCTTTGGAGAGACCCAGTACTTC. This encodes CSVVAGQGFGETQYF. The chain couples TRBV29-1 to TRBJ2-5; TRBD1 matches at 9 bases. This CDR3 contains 15 residues. Germline CDR1 is SQVTM and CDR2 is ANQGSEA. The V and J ends lost 4 bases and 4 bases, in that order; junction bases with no gene match: 10.

The chain has TRBV7-9 and TRBJ2-6, with D perhaps matching TRBD2 (5 bases). The ends were cut back, 5 bases at V and 1 base at J, with 12 bases in the middle. The length of the CDR3 is 16 residues. Germline-derived CDR1 and CDR2 are SEHNR and FQNEAQ (reference sequence). The CDR3 is CASSPRGQSGANVLTF. In DNA, the CDR3 is TGTGCCAGCAGCCCACGAGGGCAGTCTGGGGCCAACGTCCTGACTTTC.

The chain combines TRBV6-5 with TRBJ2-1; tentative D call: TRBD2 (5 bases). This CDR3 has 13 amino acids. CDR1 is MNHEY, CDR2 SVGAGI, per germline. The V end lost 6 bases, the J end lost 9 bases, and 15 bases lay between the germline ends. Here the CDR3 DNA reads TGTGCCAGCAGCCCCTTCCTAGCTGGTGAGCAGTTCTTC. Its protein product is CASSPFLAGEQFF.

The sample holds a few counts of this clonotype. The rearrangement joins TRBV10-3 to TRBJ1-2; no clear D. V was trimmed by 2 bases and J by 4 bases, leaving 11 bases between them. This CDR3 comprises 14 residues. Per germline, CDR1 ENHRY and CDR2 SYGVKD. CDR3 sequence: CAISEEGPAYGYTF. Written as DNA, the CDR3 is TGTGCCATCAGTGAGGAGGGCCCCGCCTATGGCTACACCTTC.

The chain carries TRBV7-2 and TRBJ1-1; no firm D call. The CDR3 runs to 15 residues. Germline V CDR1 and CDR2: SGHTA, FQGNSA. Trimming left V 1 base short and J 4 bases short, with 13 bases between. The DNA for the CDR3 is TGTGCCAGCAGCTTAGGACATTCTCGAGGCACTGAAGCTTTCTTT. This translates into CASSLGHSRGTEAFF.

The rearrangement uses TRBV7-3 and TRBJ1-2, with a weak D call TRBD1 (6 bases). V lost 4 bases, J lost 2 bases, and 11 bases lay in between. This CDR3 spans 14 amino acids. Germline V gives CDR1 SGHTA, CDR2 FQGTGA. CDR3 nucleotides: TGTGCCAGCAGCTCATATGACAGGAACTATGGCTACACCTTC. It is translated as CASSSYDRNYGYTF.

As to this clonotype: Sequence at one end of the junction differs from germline and may be a read error. V and J are TRBV5-1 and TRBJ2-7, with 8 bases matching TRBD2. CDR3 size: 14 residues. Per germline, CDR1 SGHRS and CDR2 YFSETQ. DNA for the CDR3: TGCGCCAGCAGGTTGGGACTAGGAGACTACGAGCAGTACTTC. Amino acid sequence: CASRLGLGDYEQYF. The entire variable domain, with the rest obtained from reference TRBV5-1 and TRBJ2-7, is as follows: KAGVTQTPRYLIKTRGQQVTLSCSPISGHRSVSWYQQTPGQGLQFLFEYFSETQRNKGNFPGRFSGRQFSNSRSEMNVSTLELGDSALYLCASRLGLGDYEQYFGPGTRLTVT.

The chain recombines TRBV7-2 with TRBJ2-4; the D is unclear. The CDR3 length is 14 residues. Germline-derived CDR1 and CDR2 are SGHTA and FQGNSA. V gave up 2 bases and J gave up 7 bases, with 12 bases separating them. The CDR3 here is CASSLHNNPNIQYF. The CDR3 nucleotides read TGTGCCAGCAGCTTACACAATAATCCCAACATTCAGTACTTC. The entire variable domain, with the rest obtained from reference TRBV7-2 and TRBJ2-4, is as follows: GAGVSQSPSNKVTEKGKDVELRCDPISGHTALYWYRQSLGQGLEFLIYFQGNSAPDKSGLPSDRFSAERTGGSVSTLTIQRTQQEDSAVYLCASSLHNNPNIQYFGAGTRLSVL.

This chain joins TRBV27 and TRBJ2-1; TRBD2 aligns across 12 bases. The CDR3 runs 16 residues. The germline V gene encodes CDR1 MNHEY and CDR2 SMNVEV (reference sequence). V gave up 4 bases and J gave up 7 bases; unmatched junction bases: 8. The CDR3 is CASSSPTSGRNNEQFF. The CDR3 bases are TGTGCCAGCAGTTCTCCGACTAGCGGGAGAAATAATGAGCAGTTCTTC.

The chain couples TRBV5-1 to TRBJ2-1, with TRBD1 matching 7 bases. J was trimmed by 10 bases and V by 5 bases; bases with no gene match: 15. This CDR3 contains 15 residues. The germline CDR1 and CDR2 sequences are SGHRS and YFSETQ. DNA for the CDR3: TGCGCCAGCAGACCCGTCCTGACAGGGCTTGACGAGCAGTTCTTC. Translation gives CASRPVLTGLDEQFF.

This clonotype was counted between two and nine times. The V gene is TRBV7-3, the J gene TRBJ1-2; 8 bases map to TRBD1. Germline V lookup: CDR1 SGHTA, CDR2 FQGTGA. Trimming cost V 5 bases and J 7 bases; bases outside gene matches: 9. This CDR3 has 14 amino acids. In nucleotides, the CDR3 is TGTGCCAGCAGCGATCTAGGACAGGGCTTTGGCTACACCTTC. Its translation: CASSDLGQGFGYTF.

This clonotype was seen only a few times. This chain connects TRBV6-5 to TRBJ2-7; TRBD2 agrees at 8 bases. The J call could be wrong; TRBJ2-5 is a better fit for the DNA end. CDR1 is MNHEY and CDR2 is SVGAGI in the germline V gene. This CDR3 region has 13 residues. CDR3 sequence: CASCLAGSETQYF. Here the CDR3 DNA reads TGTGCCAGCTGCTTAGCGGGATCTGAGACCCAGTACTTC.

CDR3 loop: CASSTAGAGANVLTF. The CDR3 DNA is TGTGCCAGCAGTACCGCGGGAGCTGGGGCCAACGTCCTGACTTTC. V usage is TRBV6-5 and J usage is TRBJ2-6; 7 nucleotides line up with TRBD2. This CDR3 is built from 15 residues. Trimming took 5 bases from V and 2 from J; bases not matched to a gene: 3. CDR1 is MNHEY and CDR2 is SVGAGI in the germline V gene.

The chain links TRBV6-1 to TRBJ2-2, with 10 bases fitting TRBD2. CDR1 is MNHNS and CDR2 is SASEGT in the germline V gene. The length of the CDR3 is 15 residues. V was clipped by 6 bases and J by 0 bases; unmatched bases: 1. CDR3 residues: CASRGLAPNTGELFF. The DNA for the CDR3 is TGTGCCAGCAGGGGACTAGCGCCGAACACCGGGGAGCTGTTTTTT.

The J gene is TRBJ2-4, the V gene TRBV29-1; possible D gene TRBD1, 6 bases. The end of the DNA is better explained by TRBJ2-7, so the J call may be wrong. The CDR3 consists of 13 residues. Germline V lookup: CDR1 SQVTM, CDR2 ANQGSEA. The CDR3 loop is CSVEAGVPYEQYF. The CDR3, as DNA: TGCAGCGTTGAGGCAGGGGTCCCCTACGAGCAGTACTTC.

Ten or more counts support this clonotype. This rearrangement joins TRBV28 to TRBJ2-1; TRBD2 agrees at 12 bases. In germline, CDR1 is MDHEN, CDR2 SYDVKM. The CDR3 is 21 residues long. Trimming cost V 2 bases and J 0 bases; bases outside gene matches: 14. In nucleotides, the CDR3 is TGTGCCAGCAGTTTACGTATTTGGGCTAGCGGGAGGGGGAGCTCCTACAATGAGCAGTTCTTC. This codes for CASSLRIWASGRGSSYNEQFF.

This clonotype has only a few counts. At one of its ends the junction is not consistent with the germline gene, which may arise from a read error. The chain carries TRBV5-1 and TRBJ2-5; D unclear. The length of the CDR3 is 14 residues. Germline V gene sequence: CDR1 SGHRS, CDR2 YFSETQ. As DNA, the CDR3 is TGCGCCAGCGGCTTCCTAGGAACTCAAGAGACCCAGTACTTC. This translates into CASGFLGTQETQYF.